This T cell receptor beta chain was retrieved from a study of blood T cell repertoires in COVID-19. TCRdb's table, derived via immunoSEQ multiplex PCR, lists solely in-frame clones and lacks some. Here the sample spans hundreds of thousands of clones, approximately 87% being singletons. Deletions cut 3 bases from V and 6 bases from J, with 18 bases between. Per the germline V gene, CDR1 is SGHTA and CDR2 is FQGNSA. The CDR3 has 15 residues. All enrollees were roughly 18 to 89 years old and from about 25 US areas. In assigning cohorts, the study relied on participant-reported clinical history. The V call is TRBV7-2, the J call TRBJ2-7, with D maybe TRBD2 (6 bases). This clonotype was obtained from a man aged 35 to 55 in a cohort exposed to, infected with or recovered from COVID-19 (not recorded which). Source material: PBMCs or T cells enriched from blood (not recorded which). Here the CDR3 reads CASSFIGGPYGEQYF. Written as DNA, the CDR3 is TGTGCCAGCAGCTTTATTGGAGGGCCATATGGCGAGCAGTACTTC.